The entry below describes one T cell receptor (beta chain). Its antigen is still unknown. No per-base quality is available; no much larger clone lies one base away. This record belongs to a study of blood T cell repertoires in COVID-19 (dated by TCRdb to the early 2020s). Broadly, across the study: Samples from collaborators originated in the United States, Italy and Spain and spanned both the acute and convalescent phases of COVID-19. The material from the prospective study consisted of cDNA or gDNA derived from T cells, B-cell-depleted T cells, or PBMCs. The dataset comprised deeply sampled blood TCRbeta repertoires from subjects exposed to, actively infected with, or recovered from COVID-19. The repertoires were made available in a free public database intended to serve as a resource for research on the immune response to SARS-CoV-2. The samples were drawn from two sources: the first 160 participants of the ongoing ImmuneRACE study, and 1,200 or so subjects contributed by 6 global collaborators. A de-identified subject ID, COVID-19 status, age in years and sex were almost always included in the sample metadata. HLA class I and class II types, where available, came from metadata supplied by the sample provider rather than from assay-based typing.

Whole blood was collected in K2EDTA tubes by collaborating institutions according to the institutions' own protocols. For TCRbeta analysis, collaborators shipped samples as frozen whole blood, isolated PBMCs, or DNA extracted from either of those sample types. Overall results and qualifications from the work: The quantity of clinical and demographic metadata differed by source and by participant and was supplied without curation.

The immunoSEQ Assay, a bias-controlled multiplex PCR, was used to amplify TCRbeta CDR3 regions from genomic DNA. As for the original processing: Within the assay, amplification of reference gene primers was used to estimate how many nucleated cells each sample contained. Sequence reads were collapsed and filtered to measure the absolute abundance of every unique TCRbeta CDR3 rearrangement. For each sample, productive Simpson clonality was calculated by taking the square root of Simpson's diversity index across productive rearrangements. Sourced from immuneACCESS, this table was stored by TCRdb with only in-frame sequences that have V and J called. A share of the clones is absent; for the studies checked, an unresolved V gene accounts for under half, and the remainder has no known explanation. D and trimming come from the DNA, and the V and J calls and clone size come from that table. This sample lists roughly 140,000 clones; around 86% were detected once. The top ten clones comprise under 3.5% of the sample.

Measured from the cysteine to the phenylalanine, the CDR3 is 14 residues long. CDR3 DNA only is kept here, 42 bases in frame from base 1. Unmatched junction bases come to 1, with V trimmed by 4 bases and J by 5 bases. From a lookup of the germline V gene, CDR1 and CDR2 are KGHSH and LQKENI. The sequence links TRBV18 to TRBJ2-1; 11 bases in the junction line up with TRBD2. The sequence was obtained from a man aged 65-85 years with acute or convalescent COVID-19. The material sequenced was peripheral blood. CDR3 reads: CASSLAGGHNEQFF. In nucleotide form, the sequence is TGTGCCAGCTCACTAGCGGGAGGGCACAATGAGCAGTTCTTC.